These 26 T cell receptor beta chains came from one sample sequenced in a study of blood T cell repertoires in COVID-19. This table comes from immunoSEQ multiplex PCR, and its TCRdb copy is limited to in-frame clones, with some not included. This sample yields roughly 200,000 clones, of which approximately 80% are seen a single time; roughly 30% belongs to the top ten. Sequencing was done on a sample of peripheral blood. The receptors were gathered from a middle-aged man with acute or convalescent COVID-19.

This chain's CDR3 is CASSQDAVRNQPQHF. The CDR3 DNA follows: TGTGCCAGCAGCCAAGATGCGGTGCGTAATCAGCCCCAGCATTTT. This chain uses TRBV3-1 (or the pseudogene TRBV3-2) with TRBJ1-5; no clear D gene. The germline V gene encodes CDR1 LGHDT and CDR2 YNNKEL (reference sequence). V was clipped by 0 bases and J by 4 bases, with 10 bases between them. The CDR3 loop spans 15 amino acids.

V and J are TRBV7-8 and TRBJ2-1, with D uncertain. The CDR3 loop spans 11 amino acids. Germline CDR1 is SGHVS and CDR2 is FQNEAQ. With 3 bases removed from V and 9 bases from J, the gap between germline ends came to 6 bases. CDR3 nucleotide sequence: TGTGCCAGCAGCTTGGTTAGTGAGCAGTTCTTC. This sequence encodes CASSLVSEQFF.

The chain employs TRBV10-2 and TRBJ1-3; D is ambiguous. Per germline, CDR1 WSHSY and CDR2 SAAADI. The length of the CDR3 is 14 residues. Trimming removed 4 bases from V and 1 base from J, with 8 bases in between. The CDR3 sequence is CASSGPGSGNTIYF. CDR3 coding DNA: TGCGCCAGCAGTGGGCCCGGGTCTGGAAACACCATATATTTT.

This chain joins TRBV7-2 and TRBJ1-1, with D possibly matching TRBD1 (5 bases). The length of the CDR3 is 14 residues. V lost 3 bases and J lost 1, with 9 bases in between. Germline CDR1 reads SGHTA; CDR2 reads FQGNSA. DNA for the CDR3: TGTGCCAGCAGCTTCGGGACTTCGAACACTGAAGCTTTCTTT. Amino acids: CASSFGTSNTEAFF.

The V gene is TRBV15, the J gene TRBJ2-7, with a tentative D call TRBD1 (5 bases). There are 13 residues in the CDR3. Trimming left V 0 bases short and J 3 bases short, with 6 bases between. Germline-derived CDR1 and CDR2 are LNHNV and YYDKDF (reference sequence). The CDR3, as DNA: TGTGCCACCAGCAGAGATCAGGGCTACGAGCAGTACTTC. Protein: CATSRDQGYEQYF. The whole variable domain, filled in from reference TRBV15 and TRBJ2-7, reads DAMVIQNPRYQVTQFGKPVTLSCSQTLNHNVMYWYQQKSSQAPKLLFHYYDKDFNNEADTPDNFQSRRPNTSFCFLDIRSPGLGDTAMYLCATSRDQGYEQYFGPGTRLTVT.

The rearrangement links TRBV5-1 to TRBJ2-3; D not resolved. V lost 1 base to trimming and J lost 4 bases, with 7 bases between them. Germline values: CDR1 SGHRS, CDR2 YFSETQ. The CDR3 extends over 13 amino acids. The CDR3 here is CASSLTGSDTQYF. In nucleotides, the CDR3 is TGCGCCAGCAGCTTGACGGGTTCAGATACGCAGTATTTT.

CDR3 in DNA: TGCGCCAGCAGTTACGGGACAGATCTTGAAGCTTTCTTT. Its protein is CASSYGTDLEAFF. The J gene is TRBJ1-1, the V gene TRBV5-1; 7 nucleotides agree with TRBD1. The CDR3 consists of 13 residues. V lost 5 bases, J lost 7 bases, and 8 bases stayed unmatched. Germline CDR1 and CDR2: SGHRS and YFSETQ.

This clone was counted a single time. This chain links TRBV10-3 with TRBJ2-7, with TRBD2 matching 10 bases. Germline V gives CDR1 ENHRY, CDR2 SYGVKD. CDR3 length equals 16 residues. After removal of 6 bases from V and 6 bases from J, the junction contained 14 bases not matched to a gene. CDR3 in DNA: TGTGCCATCAGAGGAGGTTTAGCGGGAGGAGCTTTCGAGCAGTACTTC. Translating it yields CAIRGGLAGGAFEQYF.

The chain links TRBV7-2 to TRBJ2-7; 11 bases agree with TRBD2. Germline lookup yields CDR1 SGHTA and CDR2 FQGNSA. Trimming removed 4 bases from V and 3 bases from J; junction bases left unmatched: 5. This CDR3 has 15 amino acids. The CDR3 DNA is TGTGCCAGCAGCTCGACTAGCGGGAATCACTACGAGCAGTACTTC. Its protein product is CASSSTSGNHYEQYF. The complete variable domain, with remaining parts taken from reference TRBV7-2 and TRBJ2-7, reads GAGVSQSPSNKVTEKGKDVELRCDPISGHTALYWYRQSLGQGLEFLIYFQGNSAPDKSGLPSDRFSAERTGGSVSTLTIQRTQQEDSAVYLCASSSTSGNHYEQYFGPGTRLTVT.

The chain has TRBV29-1 and TRBJ1-1, with 7 bases lining up with TRBD1. Germline trimming cut 5 bases from V and 3 bases from J; bases unmatched to any gene: 3. This CDR3 region has 12 residues. In germline, CDR1 is SQVTM, CDR2 ANQGSEA. The CDR3 DNA is TGCAGCGTTCCGGGACAGTACACTGAAGCTTTCTTT. Protein sequence: CSVPGQYTEAFF.

The V call is TRBV5-1, the J call TRBJ2-5; D gene uncertain. Per germline, CDR1 SGHRS and CDR2 YFSETQ. CDR3 length: 14 amino acids. V lost 0 bases, J lost 3 bases, and 9 bases lay in between. The CDR3 DNA sequence: TGCGCCAGCAGCTTGGGTAGCCGGGAAGAGACCCAGTACTTC. Translating gives CASSLGSREETQYF.

The V gene is TRBV21-1, the J gene TRBJ1-3. TRBV21-1 is assigned pseudogene status. CDR3 length: 16 amino acids. The chain's CDR3 is CASSIFRLNSGNTIYF. CDR3 coding DNA: TGTGCCAGCAGCATCTTCAGACTGAACTCTGGAAACACCATATATTTT.

This clone showed up just once. This chain links TRBV7-2 with TRBJ1-5; D is undetermined. V shed 1 base and J shed 1 base, with 5 bases lying between them. The CDR3 length is 14 residues. Germline V gives CDR1 SGHTA, CDR2 FQGNSA. The CDR3 DNA follows: TGTGCCAGCAGCTTAGGAGTGAGCAATCAGCCCCAGCATTTT. Protein product: CASSLGVSNQPQHF.

The chain joins TRBV6-2 or TRBV6-3 to TRBJ1-5; 7 positions agree with TRBD1. Trimming took 4 bases from V and 7 from J; bases not matched to a gene: 7. CDR3 length equals 14 residues. CDR1 and CDR2 (germline): MNHEY, SVGEGT. The CDR3 DNA is TGTGCCAGCAGTTTGGAGGGGGCTATACAGCCCCAGCATTTT. Translating it yields CASSLEGAIQPQHF.

The chain joins TRBV30 to TRBJ2-7, with D possibly being TRBD1 (6 bases). This CDR3 has 13 amino acids. V lost 1 base to trimming and J lost 9 bases, with 16 bases between them. Looked up from germline, CDR1 is GTSNPN and CDR2 is SVGIG (reference sequence). The CDR3 reads CAWSAPGTFGQYF. DNA of the CDR3: TGTGCCTGGAGTGCCCCCGGGACATTTGGGCAGTACTTC.

In this sample, this clone turned up a few times. The V gene is TRBV10-3, the J gene TRBJ2-5; tentatively, D is TRBD2 (6 bases). The CDR3 is 16 amino acids. V was trimmed by 0 bases and J by 7 bases, leaving 18 bases between them. Germline values: CDR1 ENHRY, CDR2 SYGVKD. CDR3 sequence reads: CAISESSGLHGGTQYF. The CDR3 DNA reads TGTGCCATCAGTGAGTCTTCGGGACTTCACGGGGGGACCCAGTACTTC.

V usage is TRBV5-5 and J usage is TRBJ1-1; 12 positions agree with TRBD1. CDR3 length equals 18 residues. Per the germline V gene, CDR1 is SGHKS and CDR2 is YYEKEE (reference sequence). J lost 4 bases, V lost 1 base, and 11 bases had no gene match. The CDR3 sequence: CASSLSGQGAIRFTEAFF. The CDR3 DNA reads as TGTGCCAGCAGCTTGTCGGGACAGGGGGCCATTCGCTTCACTGAAGCTTTCTTT.

This chain connects TRBV12-5 to TRBJ2-1; possible D gene TRBD1, 6 bases. This CDR3 contains 15 residues. The V gene lost 0 bases and the J gene lost 8 bases, with 14 bases spanning the gap. Germline V gives CDR1 LGHNT, CDR2 FRNRAP. CDR3 bases: TGTGCTAGTGGTTTGGTAAGCACAGGGCGGCATGAGCAGTTCTTC. It translates to CASGLVSTGRHEQFF.

The V call is TRBV15, the J call TRBJ1-2; 8 bases are a match to TRBD1. Trimming at V came to 0 bases and at J to 3 bases, leaving 3 bases not matched to a gene. Per the germline V gene, CDR1 is LNHNV and CDR2 is YYDKDF (reference sequence). CDR3 length: 15 amino acids. CDR3 residues: CATSRESGGHYGYTF. The CDR3 region has the DNA TGTGCCACCAGCAGAGAATCAGGGGGCCACTATGGCTACACCTTC. The entire variable domain, with the rest obtained from reference TRBV15 and TRBJ1-2, is as follows: DAMVIQNPRYQVTQFGKPVTLSCSQTLNHNVMYWYQQKSSQAPKLLFHYYDKDFNNEADTPDNFQSRRPNTSFCFLDIRSPGLGDTAMYLCATSRESGGHYGYTFGSGTRLTVV.

This rearrangement joins TRBV6-5 to TRBJ1-1; maybe TRBD1 (5 bases). In germline, CDR1 is MNHEY, CDR2 SVGAGI. Trimming stripped 2 bases from V and 4 bases from J, with 8 bases between. This CDR3 is 13 amino acids long. The CDR3 region is CASSYRRGTEAFF. CDR3 DNA: TGTGCCAGCAGTTACCGGAGGGGCACTGAAGCTTTCTTT.

The rearrangement links TRBV2 to TRBJ1-2; weak D call: TRBD1 (5 bases). The V end was cut by 3 bases, the J end by 4 bases, with 9 bases between. Germline CDR1 is SNHLY and CDR2 is FYNNEI. The CDR3 has 13 amino acids. This CDR3 is CASSDGAGYGYTF. CDR3 in DNA: TGTGCCAGCAGTGATGGGGCAGGCTATGGCTACACCTTC. The entire variable domain, with the rest obtained from reference TRBV2 and TRBJ1-2, is as follows: EPEVTQTPSHQVTQMGQEVILRCVPISNHLYFYWYRQILGQKVEFLVSFYNNEISEKSEIFDDQFSVERPDGSNFTLKIRSTKLEDSAMYFCASSDGAGYGYTFGSGTRLTVV.

This clone was picked up many times. This specimen includes other DNA sequences encoding the same CDR3. This chain joins TRBV5-1 and TRBJ2-5, with 9 bases identical to TRBD1. The length of the CDR3 is 13 residues. Losses at the gene ends were 2 bases for V and 5 bases for J; bases not matched to a gene: 1. Germline V gene data show CDR1 as SGHRS and CDR2 as YFSETQ. CDR3: CASSLTGGETQYF. CDR3 sequence (DNA): TGCGCCAGCAGCTTAACAGGGGGCGAGACCCAGTACTTC.

This clone was detected once. The V gene is TRBV14, the J gene TRBJ2-2, with TRBD1 matching 8 bases. Germline-derived CDR1 and CDR2 are SGHDN and FVKESK. The CDR3 has 16 amino acids. V shed 2 bases and J 6 bases; nucleotides not matched to a gene: 8. CDR3 amino acids: CASSQLGQGMAGELFF. For the CDR3, the DNA is TGTGCCAGCAGCCAACTCGGACAGGGCATGGCCGGGGAGCTGTTTTTT.

This clone has only one observation. This chain joins TRBV10-3 and TRBJ1-6, with D perhaps matching TRBD1 (6 bases). The V end lost 4 bases, the J end lost 8 bases, and 9 bases lay between the germline ends. Germline V lookup: CDR1 ENHRY, CDR2 SYGVKD. The CDR3 spans 13 residues. DNA for the CDR3: TGTGCCATCAGTGCAGGGGATGATTCACCCCTCCACTTT. Amino acids: CAISAGDDSPLHF.

This clone has only one observation. The V call is TRBV7-2, the J call TRBJ2-1; tentative D call: TRBD2 (6 bases). This CDR3 contains 15 residues. V dropped 0 bases and J dropped 7 bases, with 13 bases sitting between them. Looked up from germline, CDR1 is SGHTA and CDR2 is FQGNSA. Here the CDR3 DNA reads TGTGCCAGCAGCTTAGCCTGGGACTCCCGAAATGAGCAGTTCTTC. This codes for CASSLAWDSRNEQFF.

The rearrangement links TRBV2 to TRBJ1-1; D is unresolved. The V end was cut by 5 bases, the J end by 3 bases, with 4 bases between. CDR1 SNHLY and CDR2 FYNNEI come from the germline V gene. The CDR3 length is 11 residues. The CDR3, as DNA: TGTGCCAGCAGTCGAGACACTGAAGCTTTCTTT. Its protein is CASSRDTEAFF.